This paragraph covers one T cell receptor (beta chain) sequence. Per the original methods: Reference gene primers were amplified, and this amplification served to estimate nucleated cell counts. Profiling relied on immunoSEQ multiplex PCR, and the TCRdb table lists in-frame clones only, not all of them. V, J and clone size are those of that table, while D and trimming were read from the DNA. The sample includes over 150,000 clones, approximately 89% of them seen just once. This sample stems from a study of blood T cell repertoires in COVID-19. The germline CDR1 and CDR2 sequences are MGHRA and YSYEKL. Trimming stripped 1 base from V and 4 bases from J, with 19 bases between. The CDR3 is 18 amino acids.

The chain is built from TRBV4-1 and TRBJ1-4, with D possibly matching TRBD1 (6 bases). The sequencing sample was made of PBMCs or T cells enriched from blood (not recorded which). This clonotype originated in a man aged 35-49 years who had recovered from COVID-19. The CDR3 is CASSQVVGGDGVNEKLFF. Written as DNA, the CDR3 is TGCGCCAGCAGCCAAGTAGTAGGGGGGGACGGGGTTAATGAAAAACTGTTTTTT.